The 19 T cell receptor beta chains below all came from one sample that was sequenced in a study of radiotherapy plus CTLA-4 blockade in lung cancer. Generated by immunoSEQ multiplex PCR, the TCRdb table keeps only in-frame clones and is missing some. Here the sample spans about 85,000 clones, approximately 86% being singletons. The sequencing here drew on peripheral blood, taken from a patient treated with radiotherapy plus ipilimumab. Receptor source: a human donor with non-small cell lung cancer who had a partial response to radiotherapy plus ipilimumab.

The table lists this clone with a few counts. DNA for the CDR3: TGTGCCAGCACCGGCGGGACTAGTGGTATCGTTGGGGCCAACGTCCTGACTTTC. The encoded protein is CASTGGTSGIVGANVLTF. The rearrangement uses TRBV7-8 and TRBJ2-6, with 8 bases identical to TRBD2. The CDR3 consists of 18 residues. Germline V gene sequence: CDR1 SGHVS, CDR2 FQNEAQ. V dropped 7 bases and J dropped 3; count of bases not matched to a gene: 14.

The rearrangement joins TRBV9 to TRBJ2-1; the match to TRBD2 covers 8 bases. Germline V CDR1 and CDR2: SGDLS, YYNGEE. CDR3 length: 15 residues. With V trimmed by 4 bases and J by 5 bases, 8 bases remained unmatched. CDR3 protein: CASSPSLGLDNEQFF. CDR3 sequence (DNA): TGTGCCAGCAGCCCGAGCTTGGGACTAGACAATGAGCAGTTCTTC.

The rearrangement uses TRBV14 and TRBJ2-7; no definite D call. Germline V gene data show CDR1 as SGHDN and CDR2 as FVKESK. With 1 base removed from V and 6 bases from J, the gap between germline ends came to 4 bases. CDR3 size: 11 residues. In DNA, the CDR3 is TGTGCCAGCAGCCAAGGCGGCGAGCAGTACTTC. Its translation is CASSQGGEQYF.

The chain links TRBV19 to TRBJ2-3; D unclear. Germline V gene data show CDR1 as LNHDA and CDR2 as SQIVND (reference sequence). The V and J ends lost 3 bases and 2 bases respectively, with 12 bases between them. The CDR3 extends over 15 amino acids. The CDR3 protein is CASSISLIYTDTQYF. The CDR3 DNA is TGTGCCAGTAGTATCTCACTCATTTACACAGATACGCAGTATTTT.

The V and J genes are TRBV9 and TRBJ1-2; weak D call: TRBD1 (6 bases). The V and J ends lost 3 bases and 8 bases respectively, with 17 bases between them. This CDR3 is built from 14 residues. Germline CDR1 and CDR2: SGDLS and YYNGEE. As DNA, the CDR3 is TGTGCCAGCAGCGGACGGACAGCTCCTAGAGGCTACACCTTC. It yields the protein CASSGRTAPRGYTF. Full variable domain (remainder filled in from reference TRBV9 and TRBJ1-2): DSGVTQTPKHLITATGQRVTLRCSPRSGDLSVYWYQQSLDQGLQFLIQYYNGEERAKGNILERFSAQQFPDLHSELNLSSLELGDSALYFCASSGRTAPRGYTFGSGTRLTVV.

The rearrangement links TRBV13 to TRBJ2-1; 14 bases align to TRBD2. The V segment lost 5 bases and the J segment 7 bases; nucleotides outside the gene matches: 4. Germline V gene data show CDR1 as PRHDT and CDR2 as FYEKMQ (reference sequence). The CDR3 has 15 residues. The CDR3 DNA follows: TGTGCCAGCAGCCCGGGACTAGCGGGAGAAAATGAGCAGTTCTTC. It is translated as CASSPGLAGENEQFF.

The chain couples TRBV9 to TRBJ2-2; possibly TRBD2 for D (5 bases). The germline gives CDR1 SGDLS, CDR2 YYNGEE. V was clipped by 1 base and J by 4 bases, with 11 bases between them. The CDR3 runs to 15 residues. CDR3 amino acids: CASSVKEVITGELFF. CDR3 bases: TGTGCCAGCAGCGTAAAGGAGGTGATCACCGGGGAGCTGTTTTTT.

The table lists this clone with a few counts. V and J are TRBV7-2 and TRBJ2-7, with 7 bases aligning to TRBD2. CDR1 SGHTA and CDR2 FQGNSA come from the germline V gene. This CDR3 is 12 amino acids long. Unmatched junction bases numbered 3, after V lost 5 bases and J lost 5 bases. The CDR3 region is CASSGTSDEQYF. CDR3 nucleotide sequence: TGTGCCAGCAGCGGTACTAGCGACGAGCAGTACTTC.

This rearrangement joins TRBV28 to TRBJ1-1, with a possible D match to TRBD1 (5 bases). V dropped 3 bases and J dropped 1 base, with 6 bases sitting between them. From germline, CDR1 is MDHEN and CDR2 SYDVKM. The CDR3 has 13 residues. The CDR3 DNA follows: TGTGCCAGCAGTTTTAGGGGGAACACTGAAGCTTTCTTT. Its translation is CASSFRGNTEAFF.

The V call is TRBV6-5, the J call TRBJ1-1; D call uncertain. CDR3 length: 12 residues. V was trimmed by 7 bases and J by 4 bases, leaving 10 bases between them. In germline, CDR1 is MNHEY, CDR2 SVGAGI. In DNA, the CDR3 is TGTGCCAGCAAGAGCGGGCTCACTGAAGCTTTCTTT. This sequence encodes CASKSGLTEAFF.

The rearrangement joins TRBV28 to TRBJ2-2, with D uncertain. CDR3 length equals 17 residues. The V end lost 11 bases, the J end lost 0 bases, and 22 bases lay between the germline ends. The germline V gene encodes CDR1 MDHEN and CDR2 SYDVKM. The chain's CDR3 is CAGDLKSVTANTGELFF. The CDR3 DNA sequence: TGTGCCGGCGATTTGAAGAGCGTCACCGCGAACACCGGGGAGCTGTTTTTT.

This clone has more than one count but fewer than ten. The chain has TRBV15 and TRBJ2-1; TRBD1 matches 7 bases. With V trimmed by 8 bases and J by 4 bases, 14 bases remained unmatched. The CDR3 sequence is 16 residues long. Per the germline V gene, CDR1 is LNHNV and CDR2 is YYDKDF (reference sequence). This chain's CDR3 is CATRRGGRGFYNEQFF. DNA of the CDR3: TGTGCCACCCGACGAGGGGGCAGGGGATTTTACAATGAGCAGTTCTTC.

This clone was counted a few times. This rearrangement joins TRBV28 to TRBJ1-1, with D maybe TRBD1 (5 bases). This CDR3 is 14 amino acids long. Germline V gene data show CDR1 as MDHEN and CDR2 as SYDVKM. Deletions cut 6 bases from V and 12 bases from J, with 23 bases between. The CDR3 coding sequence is TGTGCCAGCAGAAACGGGGGGGAGCCCGCAGTACCTTTCTTT. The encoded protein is CASRNGGEPAVPFF.

Here the CDR3 DNA reads TGTGCCAGCAGCTTAGGGACGGGAGCTAACTATGGCTACACCTTC. Amino acid sequence: CASSLGTGANYGYTF. The chain carries TRBV5-5 and TRBJ1-2, with D perhaps matching TRBD1 (5 bases). CDR3 length equals 15 residues. V was cut by 2 bases and J by 0 bases, with 11 bases left in between. CDR1 and CDR2 (germline): SGHKS, YYEKEE (reference sequence). The variable domain in full, completed from reference TRBV5-5 and TRBJ1-2, reads DAGVTQSPTHLIKTRGQQVTLRCSPISGHKSVSWYQQVLGQGPQFIFQYYEKEERGRGNFPDRFSARQFPNYSSELNVNALLLGDSALYLCASSLGTGANYGYTFGSGTRLTVV.

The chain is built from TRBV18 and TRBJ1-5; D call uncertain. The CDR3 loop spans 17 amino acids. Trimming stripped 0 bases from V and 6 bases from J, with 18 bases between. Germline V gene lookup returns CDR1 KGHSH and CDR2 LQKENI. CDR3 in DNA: TGTGCCAGCTCACCACCGGAGGGAAGAGGTTACGGTCAGCCCCAGCATTTT. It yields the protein CASSPPEGRGYGQPQHF.

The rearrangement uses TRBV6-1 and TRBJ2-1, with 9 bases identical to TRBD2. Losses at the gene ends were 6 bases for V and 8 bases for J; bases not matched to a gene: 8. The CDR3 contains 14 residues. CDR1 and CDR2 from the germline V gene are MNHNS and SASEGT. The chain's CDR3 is CASRNLAGAHEQFF. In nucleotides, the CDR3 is TGTGCCAGCAGGAATTTAGCGGGAGCACATGAGCAGTTCTTC.

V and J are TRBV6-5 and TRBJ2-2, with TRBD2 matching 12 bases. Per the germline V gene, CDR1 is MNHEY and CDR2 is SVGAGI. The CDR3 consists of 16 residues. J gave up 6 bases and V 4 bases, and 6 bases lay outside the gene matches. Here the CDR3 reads CASSSPSGRASGELFF. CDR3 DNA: TGTGCCAGCAGTTCCCCTAGCGGGAGGGCCTCCGGGGAGCTGTTTTTT.

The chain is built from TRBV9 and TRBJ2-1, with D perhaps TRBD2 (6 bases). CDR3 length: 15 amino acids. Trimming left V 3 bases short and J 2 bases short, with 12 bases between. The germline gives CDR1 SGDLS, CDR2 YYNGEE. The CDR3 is CASSAGLGTYNEQFF. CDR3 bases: TGTGCCAGCAGCGCGGGACTGGGGACCTACAATGAGCAGTTCTTC.

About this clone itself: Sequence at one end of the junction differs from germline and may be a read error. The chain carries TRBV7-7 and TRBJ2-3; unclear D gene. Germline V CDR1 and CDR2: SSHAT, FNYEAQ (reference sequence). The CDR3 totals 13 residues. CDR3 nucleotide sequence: TGTGCTAGCAGCCCCCAAGGAGCAGATACGCAGTATTTT. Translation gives CASSPQGADTQYF.